The clone carrying this T cell receptor (beta chain) turned up a few times. The entry originates in a study of blood T cell repertoires in COVID-19. Study at large: The samples span acute and convalescent COVID-19 from the United States, Italy and Spain. T cells, B-cell-depleted T cells, or PBMCs provided the cDNA or gDNA that served as material.

Source study methods: Estimates of nucleated cell counts were drawn from the amplification of reference gene primers. The table came from immunoSEQ multiplex PCR; TCRdb's copy has only in-frame clones and leaves some out. The V and J calls and clone size come from that table; D and trimming were worked out from the DNA. Counted here are 340,000 or so clones, approximately 82% occurring once; the ten biggest clones make up around 3%. CDR1 is GTSNPN, CDR2 SVGIG, per germline (reference sequence). Trimming removed 2 bases from V and 6 bases from J, with 14 bases in between. The CDR3 spans 14 residues. The sequenced sample was peripheral blood. The sequence was obtained from a man younger than 40 with active or convalescent COVID-19. This rearrangement joins TRBV30 to TRBJ2-1; a possible D gene is TRBD2 (5 bases). CDR3 DNA: TGTGCCTGGAGTTCGGTAAGGGAGCTCAATGAGCAGTTCTTC. Protein sequence: CAWSSVRELNEQFF.